The subject of this entry is one T cell receptor beta chain. CDR1 LGHNT and CDR2 FRNRAP come from the germline V gene. This CDR3 has 17 residues. Between the trimmed V and J ends, which lost 2 bases and 5 bases, there was a span of 21 bases. The source of the sample is a study of blood T cell repertoires in COVID-19. Study details: Samples taken during acute and convalescent COVID-19 were collected in the United States, Italy and Spain. Sources were T cells, B-cell-depleted T cells, or PBMCs; the material itself was cDNA or gDNA.

In the original processing: By means of reference gene primer amplification, nucleated cell counts were estimated. The table came from immunoSEQ multiplex PCR; TCRdb's copy has only in-frame clones and leaves some out. V and J calls and clone size are those listed in that table; D and trimming were worked out from the DNA. The data hold some 70,000 clones, with 86% observed a single time. This chain links TRBV12-5 with TRBJ1-1, with a tentative D call TRBD1 (5 bases). Sequenced input: peripheral blood. The clonotype comes from a man aged 30 to 39 with acute or convalescent COVID-19. The CDR3 bases are TGTGCTAGTGGTTTGCTTCGGGGTGCGGGGGGATTTACTGAAGCTTTCTTT. Amino acids: CASGLLRGAGGFTEAFF.